This T cell receptor (beta chain) was observed in a study of graft-versus-host responses after intestinal transplantation. Study as a whole: Recipients received multivisceral, liver-intestinal, or isolated intestinal transplants. Uniformly, recipients were administered anti-thymocyte globulin induction with subsequent tacrolimus and steroids for around 3 years. Whole-study findings and limits: Ileal or blood samples showed some GvH clones first, and such clones were also found in recipient marrow.

Measured with immunoSEQ multiplex PCR; TCRdb has only the in-frame clones, and not every one. The repertoire consists of 9,000 to 10,000 clones, with 80% to 90% occurring once and the leading ten covering 5% to 5.5%. Processed graft tissue released its intraepithelial and lamina propria lymphocytes. The V end lost 4 bases, the J end lost 11 bases, and 9 bases lay between the germline ends. The CDR3 has 11 residues. Per germline, CDR1 SGDLS and CDR2 YYNGEE. About this clone itself: Its target is not known.

The source was ileum tissue, collected roughly 110 weeks after intestinal transplantation. The J gene is TRBJ2-2, the V gene TRBV9; D is uncertain. This receptor was obtained from a human patient who received an intestinal transplant, so some T cells may come from the graft donor. The CDR3 protein is CASSMDGELFF. The CDR3 coding sequence is TGTGCCAGCAGCATGGATGGAGAGCTGTTTTTT.